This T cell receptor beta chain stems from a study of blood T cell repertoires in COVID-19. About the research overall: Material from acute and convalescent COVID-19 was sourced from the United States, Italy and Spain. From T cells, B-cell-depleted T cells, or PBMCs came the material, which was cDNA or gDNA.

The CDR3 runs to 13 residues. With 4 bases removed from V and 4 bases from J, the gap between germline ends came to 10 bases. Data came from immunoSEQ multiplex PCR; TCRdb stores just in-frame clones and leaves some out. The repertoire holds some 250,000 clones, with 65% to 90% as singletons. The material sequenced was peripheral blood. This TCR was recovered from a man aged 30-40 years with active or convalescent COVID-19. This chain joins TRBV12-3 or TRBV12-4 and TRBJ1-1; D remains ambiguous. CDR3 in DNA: TGTGCCAGCAGTTCACGGGGTCGCACTGAAGCTTTCTTT. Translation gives CASSSRGRTEAFF.